The 7 T cell receptor beta chains presented below share a single source sample, sequenced in a study of T-cell memory formation after mild COVID-19. One entry per CDR3 protein, called by TCRdb with MiXCR from the 5' RACE reads. Of 140,000 or so distinct CDR3 sequences listed, around 15% are singletons. Specimen: PBMCs or a T cell subset sorted from them (not recorded which). These receptors were taken from an adult woman who had mild COVID-19 (a few samples of this study predate the infection). Cell type and time point are not known.

This chain uses TRBV5-1 with TRBJ2-7, with D perhaps TRBD2 (6 bases). V was trimmed by 4 bases and J by 7 bases, leaving 21 bases between them. Germline V gene data show CDR1 as SGHRS and CDR2 as YFSETQ. The CDR3 is made up of 15 amino acids. This CDR3 is CASSITGPGVSEQYF. In DNA form, the CDR3 reads TGCGCCAGCAGCATTACAGGCCCGGGGGTGAGTGAGCAGTACTTC. The entire variable domain, with the rest obtained from reference TRBV5-1 and TRBJ2-7, is as follows: KAGVTQTPRYLIKTRGQQVTLSCSPISGHRSVSWYQQTPGQGLQFLFEYFSETQRNKGNFPGRFSGRQFSNSRSEMNVSTLELGDSALYLCASSITGPGVSEQYFGPGTRLTVT.

This clonotype appeared a few times. The V and J genes are TRBV11-1 and TRBJ2-7; 12 bases are shared with TRBD2. The CDR3 is 18 amino acids. Germline values: CDR1 SGHAT, CDR2 FQDESV (reference sequence). The J segment lost 3 bases and the V segment lost 4 bases, leaving 13 bases of the junction unmatched. The CDR3 DNA reads TGTGCCAGCAGCTATACAACCCCCGGGACTAGCGGGTTCTACGAGCAGTACTTC. Protein: CASSYTTPGTSGFYEQYF. Looking up the rest from reference TRBV11-1 and TRBJ2-7 gives the full variable domain: EAEVAQSPRYKITEKSQAVAFWCDPISGHATLYWYRQILGQGPELLVQFQDESVVDDSQLPKDRFSAERLKGVDSTLKIQPAELGDSAMYLCASSYTTPGTSGFYEQYFGPGTRLTVT.

The CDR3 coding sequence is TGTGCCAGCAGCCCCCCATTGGAGGGTGGCGTTCTTGGCTACACCTTC. It specifies CASSPPLEGGVLGYTF. The chain links TRBV4-2 to TRBJ1-2; D not resolved. The CDR3 covers 16 residues. Germline CDR1 is LGHNA and CDR2 is YNFKEQ. Trimming removed 4 bases at V and 7 bases at J, with 22 bases between.

J is TRBJ2-1 and V is TRBV4-3; D gene ambiguous. The V and J ends lost 0 bases and 6 bases respectively, with 12 bases between them. The CDR3 sequence is 15 residues long. Per germline, CDR1 LGHNA and CDR2 YSLEER. CDR3 in amino acids: CASSQDTAYRNEQFF. CDR3 nucleotide sequence: TGCGCCAGCAGCCAAGATACCGCATATCGCAATGAGCAGTTCTTC.

This rearrangement joins TRBV9 to TRBJ2-1, with 15 bases matching TRBD2. This CDR3 contains 16 residues. Unmatched junction bases numbered 1, after V lost 4 bases and J lost 2 bases. Germline CDR1 reads SGDLS; CDR2 reads YYNGEE. The CDR3 bases are TGTGCCAGCAGCCGGACTAGCGGGAGGGCCTACAATGAGCAGTTCTTC. Its translation is CASSRTSGRAYNEQFF.

This clonotype was counted only a few times. The chain couples TRBV20-1 to TRBJ1-1; D is ambiguous. CDR3 size: 12 residues. Germline CDR1 reads DFQATT; CDR2 reads SNEGSKA (reference sequence). V lost 3 bases, J lost 7 bases, and 12 bases lay in between. The CDR3 spells CSARSREGEAFF. In DNA, the CDR3 is TGCAGTGCTAGGTCTCGGGAGGGTGAAGCTTTCTTT.

This clonotype has more than one count but fewer than ten. The chain combines TRBV4-1 with TRBJ2-5; no firm D call. V lost 5 bases to trimming and J lost 5 bases, with 15 bases between them. Germline-derived CDR1 and CDR2 are MGHRA and YSYEKL. CDR3 length equals 14 residues. The CDR3 region is CASSGRVVGETQYF. The CDR3 DNA is TGCGCCAGCAGCGGCCGAGTGGTGGGGGAGACCCAGTACTTC.